This T cell receptor (beta chain) emerged from a study of cytomegalovirus exposure and HLA in healthy donors. V was clipped by 6 bases and J by 3 bases, with 5 bases between them. The CDR3 runs 11 residues. Per the germline V gene, CDR1 is MDHEN and CDR2 is SYDVKM. The PCR was carried out with 60 Vbeta primers and 13 Jbeta primers. TCRdb's table, derived via immunoSEQ multiplex PCR, lists solely in-frame clones and lacks some. The repertoire holds some 160,000 clones, with about two thirds as singletons. Input material: PBMCs. The chain recombines TRBV28 with TRBJ1-2; no clear D gene. The TCR comes from a man aged 40-50 years in good health and CMV-seronegative. DNA for the CDR3: TGTGCCAGCAGAACGGACTATGGCTACACCTTC. Its translation is CASRTDYGYTF.